Listed here are 23 T cell receptor beta chains from one sample, sequenced in a study of T-cell reconstitution after alpha-beta-depleted transplantation in children. Library preparation (for TCRbeta) was performed with unique molecular identifiers. TCRdb reanalysed the PCR reads using MiXCR and keeps one entry per CDR3 protein. The sample records 440,000 or so distinct CDR3 sequences, approximately 11% being singletons. This material consisted of PBMCs from the stem cell graft donor, taken from the stem cell graft. Receptors were obtained from a human donor who donated a stem cell graft to a child with acute myeloid leukemia.

This clonotype was picked up a small number of times. The V gene is TRBV10-3, the J gene TRBJ2-3, with a weak D call TRBD2 (6 bases). Germline CDR1 ENHRY, CDR2 SYGVKD. This CDR3 has 15 residues. The V end lost 6 bases, the J end lost 1 base, and 14 bases lay between the germline ends. CDR3 in DNA: TGTGCCATCAGCGGGCCGGCGGGACGCACAGATACGCAGTATTTT. It specifies CAISGPAGRTDTQYF.

The DNA of the CDR3 is TGTGCCAGCAGTTACGGACTAGCGGGGGGGCAGAATGAGCAGTTCTTC. It encodes CASSYGLAGGQNEQFF. J is TRBJ2-1 and V is TRBV6-2 or TRBV6-3, with 15 bases identical to TRBD2. The CDR3 covers 16 residues. Looked up from germline, CDR1 is MNHEY and CDR2 is SVGEGT. V shed 2 bases and J 7 bases; nucleotides not matched to a gene: 3.

J is TRBJ2-7 and V is TRBV5-5; a weak D match, TRBD2 (5 bases). Between the trimmed V and J ends, which lost 3 bases and 0 bases, there was a span of 16 bases. The CDR3 totals 16 residues. Germline V gene data show CDR1 as SGHKS and CDR2 as YYEKEE (reference sequence). The DNA for the CDR3 is TGTGCCAGCAGCTCCCCCGGTAGGGAGAGCTCCTACGAGCAGTACGTC. This codes for CASSSPGRESSYEQYV.

The chain links TRBV20-1 to TRBJ2-3, with D possibly TRBD2 on 5 matching bases. The V gene's germline CDR1 is DFQATT and CDR2 SNEGSKA (reference sequence). The CDR3 covers 15 residues. V was pared by 5 bases and J by 5 bases, with 20 bases between. The CDR3 coding sequence is TGCAGTGCTGCCGTTGCGGCCGGGCGGGTAGATACGCAGTATTTT. This encodes CSAAVAAGRVDTQYF.

The chain links TRBV20-1 to TRBJ2-1; TRBD2 might be the D (6 bases). The V end was cut by 6 bases, the J end by 2 bases, with 20 bases between. CDR1 and CDR2 (germline): DFQATT, SNEGSKA (reference sequence). This CDR3 spans 16 amino acids. Written as DNA, the CDR3 is TGCAGTGCCAGAAAGACGGGCGGGACGACCTACAATGAGCAGTTCTTC. As protein: CSARKTGGTTYNEQFF.

This clonotype was found a few times. This sequence joins TRBV7-3 and TRBJ2-3; D possibly matches TRBD1 or TRBD2 (5 bases each). The length of the CDR3 is 17 residues. V shed 0 bases and J shed 2 bases, with 15 bases lying between them. Germline CDR1 is SGHTA and CDR2 is FQGTGA. The CDR3 sequence: CASSLTNRGASTDTQYF. Here the CDR3 DNA reads TGTGCCAGCAGCTTAACGAATCGAGGGGCTTCCACAGATACGCAGTATTTT.

The chain carries TRBV7-2 and TRBJ2-3; D gene ambiguous. This CDR3 region has 16 residues. Germline CDR1 is SGHTA and CDR2 is FQGNSA. V dropped 2 bases and J dropped 4 bases, with 16 bases sitting between them. CDR3 sequence reads: CASSLNGFSTPDTQYF. The CDR3 DNA reads as TGTGCCAGCAGCTTAAACGGGTTTTCGACCCCAGATACGCAGTATTTT. Based on the CDR3 plus reference TRBV7-2 and TRBJ2-3, the full variable domain is GAGVSQSPSNKVTEKGKDVELRCDPISGHTALYWYRQSLGQGLEFLIYFQGNSAPDKSGLPSDRFSAERTGGSVSTLTIQRTQQEDSAVYLCASSLNGFSTPDTQYFGPGTRLTVL.

The sample holds a few counts of this clonotype. V usage is TRBV29-1 and J usage is TRBJ2-1; 10 bases line up with TRBD2. V was pared by 6 bases and J by 7 bases, with 9 bases of the junction left unmatched. This CDR3 comprises 14 residues. CDR1 is SQVTM, CDR2 ANQGSEA, per germline. The CDR3 region has the DNA TGCAGCGTACCGGGACTAGCGCTTTCGAATGAGCAGTTCTTC. It specifies CSVPGLALSNEQFF.

V gene TRBV7-8 combines with J gene TRBJ1-1; 7 bases map to TRBD1. Germline V CDR1 and CDR2: SGHVS, FQNEAQ. Trimming took 5 bases from V and 5 from J; bases not matched to a gene: 14. The CDR3 is made up of 16 amino acids. CDR3 residues: CASSGTDRLRATEAFF. CDR3 DNA: TGTGCCAGCAGCGGAACGGACAGGCTGAGGGCAACTGAAGCTTTCTTT.

This clonotype has only a few counts. The rearrangement uses TRBV29-1 and TRBJ2-7, with TRBD1 matching 9 bases. J was trimmed by 7 bases and V by 7 bases; bases with no gene match: 5. Germline V gene lookup returns CDR1 SQVTM and CDR2 ANQGSEA. CDR3 size: 11 residues. The CDR3 bases are TGCAGCGCCCAGACAGGGGGAGAGCAGTACTTC. Encoded protein: CSAQTGGEQYF.

This sequence joins TRBV9 and TRBJ2-7; no definite D call. Trimming cost V 4 bases and J 0 bases, with 11 bases left between them. This CDR3 comprises 14 residues. Germline V gives CDR1 SGDLS, CDR2 YYNGEE. The CDR3 DNA sequence: TGTGCCAGCAGCCCGAGGCAACCCTCCTACGAGCAGTACTTC. Its translation is CASSPRQPSYEQYF. Full variable domain (missing parts from reference TRBV9 and TRBJ2-7): DSGVTQTPKHLITATGQRVTLRCSPRSGDLSVYWYQQSLDQGLQFLIQYYNGEERAKGNILERFSAQQFPDLHSELNLSSLELGDSALYFCASSPRQPSYEQYFGPGTRLTVT.

This clonotype was counted ten times or more. The chain couples TRBV9 to TRBJ1-1; maybe TRBD1 (6 bases). V was shortened by 0 bases and J by 3 bases, with 12 bases between the two germline ends. CDR1 and CDR2 (germline): SGDLS, YYNGEE. The CDR3 sequence is 15 residues long. The CDR3 region is CASSVEPGADTEAFF. CDR3 DNA sequence: TGTGCCAGCAGCGTAGAGCCAGGGGCGGACACTGAAGCTTTCTTT.

In this sample, this clonotype turned up a few times. This rearrangement joins TRBV19 to TRBJ2-5, with TRBD2 identical over 10 bases. CDR3 length equals 14 residues. The germline V gene encodes CDR1 LNHDA and CDR2 SQIVND (reference sequence). With V trimmed by 8 bases and J by 4 bases, 7 bases remained unmatched. The CDR3: CASGAGGPGETQYF. CDR3 DNA: TGTGCCAGTGGAGCGGGAGGGCCGGGAGAGACCCAGTACTTC.

In its sample, this clonotype was seen a few times. The rearrangement uses TRBV2 and TRBJ2-7, with D uncertain. Trimming removed 8 bases at V and 0 bases at J, with 8 bases between. This CDR3 is 12 amino acids long. Germline CDR1 is SNHLY and CDR2 is FYNNEI. Here the CDR3 reads CASLLSSYEQYF. CDR3 nucleotide sequence: TGTGCCAGCCTCTTAAGCTCCTACGAGCAGTACTTC.

This clonotype came up many times. A read error may account for a junction end that differs from germline. The V call is TRBV12-3 or TRBV12-4, the J call TRBJ2-3, with TRBD1 as a possible D gene (6 bases). This CDR3 is built from 12 residues. This CDR3 reads CASSPQGDTQYF. DNA of the CDR3: TGCGCCAGCAGTCCACAGGGAGATACGCAGTATTTT.

This clonotype was observed many times. The gene calls are TRBV7-8 and TRBJ1-2, with no clear D. V dropped 5 bases and J dropped 8 bases, with 15 bases sitting between them. This CDR3 is 13 amino acids long. The germline V gene has CDR1 SGHVS and CDR2 FQNEAQ. The CDR3 loop reads CASSTPGVSGYTF. The CDR3 nucleotides are TGTGCCAGCAGCACACCAGGAGTTTCAGGCTACACCTTC.

J is TRBJ2-5 and V is TRBV11-2, with D perhaps matching TRBD1 (6 bases). The CDR3 is 15 amino acids. Trimming took 4 bases from V and 2 from J, leaving 14 bases between them. Germline values: CDR1 SGHAT, CDR2 FQNNGV. CDR3 coding DNA: TGTGCCAGCAGCTCCGGGACACGCGGACAAGAGACCCAGTACTTC. It codes for CASSSGTRGQETQYF.

This clonotype was seen many times. The chain links TRBV5-1 to TRBJ2-7, with 9 nucleotides matching TRBD1. The junction had 4 bases not matched to a gene; V was cut back by 4 bases and J by 2 bases. Looked up from germline, CDR1 is SGHRS and CDR2 is YFSETQ. CDR3 length: 14 residues. This CDR3 is CASSPGQGPYEQYV. Here the CDR3 DNA reads TGCGCCAGCAGCCCCGGACAGGGGCCCTACGAGCAGTACGTC.

The chain is built from TRBV2 and TRBJ2-3, with D unresolved. Germline V gene sequence: CDR1 SNHLY, CDR2 FYNNEI. CDR3 size: 14 residues. V was trimmed by 3 bases and J by 0 bases, leaving 7 bases between them. The DNA for the CDR3 is TGTGCCAGCAGTGAGTTGGCTAGCACAGATACGCAGTATTTT. Its translation is CASSELASTDTQYF.

V is TRBV4-3 and J is TRBJ2-7; the D gene is possibly TRBD2 (6 bases). The CDR3 has 13 amino acids. V lost 0 bases to trimming and J lost 9 bases, with 12 bases between them. Germline CDR1 is LGHNA and CDR2 is YSLEER. CDR3 protein: CASSQDEGRGQYF. Written as DNA, the CDR3 is TGCGCCAGCAGCCAAGATGAAGGGCGGGGGCAGTACTTC.

The CDR3 DNA follows: TGCGCCAGCAGCTTGGTCTCAGGGTCGGACACTGAAGCTTTCTTT. Residues: CASSLVSGSDTEAFF. J is TRBJ1-1 and V is TRBV5-1; TRBD1 is a possible D gene (5 bases). V lost 0 bases to trimming and J lost 3 bases, with 12 bases between them. Germline V gives CDR1 SGHRS, CDR2 YFSETQ. The CDR3 spans 15 residues.

The V call is TRBV5-1, the J call TRBJ2-2, with 10 bases that match TRBD1. CDR1 is SGHRS and CDR2 is YFSETQ in the germline V gene. This CDR3 is built from 16 residues. V lost 3 bases, J lost 6 bases, and 8 bases stayed unmatched. The CDR3 coding sequence is TGCGCCAGCAGCTCGTTGAGACAGGGGGCGGCCGGGGAGCTGTTTTTT. Translation gives CASSSLRQGAAGELFF.

A few counts support this clonotype. The V gene is TRBV5-1, the J gene TRBJ2-3, with D perhaps matching TRBD1 (6 bases). This CDR3 has 14 amino acids. Germline values: CDR1 SGHRS, CDR2 YFSETQ. Trimming pared 4 bases from V and 3 bases from J, leaving 12 bases between. In DNA, the CDR3 is TGCGCCAGCAGCCCGCAGGGGACGACAGATACGCAGTATTTT. Translating it yields CASSPQGTTDTQYF.